Each of the 10 T cell receptor beta chains below was sequenced from the same sample in a study of CD8+CD57+ T cells in acquired aplastic anemia. The authors sequenced patients whose flow cytometry had shown CD8+CD57+ cell expansion. Profiling that covered TCR beta VDJ and CDR3 relied on genomic DNA as its template. MiXCR, applied by TCRdb to the reads, yields one record per CDR3 protein. The sample lists about 470,000 distinct CDR3 sequences, about a third occurring once. The sample consisted of sorted CD4+, CD8+, or CD8+CD57+ T cells (not recorded which) from PBMCs. All receptors come from a human donor with aplastic anemia.

There are many counts of this clonotype. CDR3 sequence (DNA): TGTGCCAGTAGTACCCCAGGGGTAGAGGTCCACGAGCAGTACTTC. Protein product: CASSTPGVEVHEQYF. The chain carries TRBV19 and TRBJ2-7; D perhaps matches TRBD1 (6 bases). Germline V gene data show CDR1 as LNHDA and CDR2 as SQIVND (reference sequence). CDR3 length: 15 residues. Deletions cut 4 bases from V and 5 bases from J, with 18 bases between.

This clonotype occurred a few times. The chain employs TRBV7-6 and TRBJ2-1; TRBD2 aligns across 11 bases. The trim removed 5 bases at V and 10 bases at J, leaving 16 bases unmatched. The CDR3 runs to 17 residues. CDR1 is SGHVS, CDR2 FNYEAQ, per germline. The CDR3 spells CASSPLRTSGRVPEQFF. CDR3 DNA sequence: TGTGCCAGCAGCCCCCTAAGAACTAGCGGGAGAGTCCCCGAGCAGTTCTTC.

Many counts were recorded for this clonotype. The J gene is TRBJ2-5, the V gene TRBV7-2; D gene unclear. CDR3 size: 13 residues. V lost 1 base, J lost 5 bases, and 8 bases lay in between. In germline, CDR1 is SGHTA, CDR2 FQGNSA. The CDR3 is CASSLGLVETQYF. The CDR3 coding sequence is TGTGCCAGCAGCTTAGGCCTAGTGGAGACCCAGTACTTC.

This clonotype was seen repeatedly, ten times or more. CDR3 nucleotides: TGCAGTGCTAGCCCGGGTCAGCCCCAGCATTTT. Translating it yields CSASPGQPQHF. V and J are TRBV20-1 and TRBJ1-5; D uncertain. V lost 3 bases and J 6 bases, leaving 6 bases between the germline ends. The length of the CDR3 is 11 residues. CDR1 and CDR2 from the germline V gene are DFQATT and SNEGSKA (reference sequence).

This clonotype has at least ten counts. The chain joins TRBV2 to TRBJ1-2; no clear D gene. The CDR3 is 14 amino acids. Trimming took off 5 bases at V and 6 bases at J, with 16 bases between the two ends. The germline V gene encodes CDR1 SNHLY and CDR2 FYNNEI. CDR3 in DNA: TGTGCCAGCAGTCTCTACGGCAGAGTTGATGGCTACACCTTC. It specifies CASSLYGRVDGYTF.

V gene TRBV12-3 or TRBV12-4 combines with J gene TRBJ2-2, with a possible D match to TRBD2 (6 bases). The CDR3 totals 15 residues. V was clipped by 3 bases and J by 0 bases, with 8 bases between them. CDR3 sequence reads: CASSFGGTNTGELFF. CDR3 nucleotides: TGTGCCAGCAGTTTCGGGGGTACGAACACCGGGGAGCTGTTTTTT.

This clonotype occurred a few times. The chain carries TRBV6-6 and TRBJ2-5; D call uncertain. V was pared by 3 bases and J by 4 bases, with 3 bases between. This CDR3 is built from 11 residues. Germline V gene data show CDR1 as MNHNY and CDR2 as SVGAGI (reference sequence). In DNA form, the CDR3 reads TGTGCCAGCAGTTATGTAGAGACCCAGTACTTC. This gives the protein CASSYVETQYF.

This clonotype was detected a few times. The chain combines TRBV5-1 with TRBJ1-4; D is perhaps TRBD1 (5 bases). This CDR3 comprises 15 residues. Germline V lookup: CDR1 SGHRS, CDR2 YFSETQ. Between the trimmed V and J ends, which lost 1 base and 7 bases, there was a span of 14 bases. For the CDR3, the DNA is TGCGCCAGCAGCTTGAGTTCGGGACGAATTGAAAAACTGTTTTTT. It codes for CASSLSSGRIEKLFF.

This clonotype came up a few times. The chain carries TRBV4-2 and TRBJ1-1; 8 bases are shared with TRBD1. The V gene's germline CDR1 is LGHNA and CDR2 YNFKEQ. Trimming cost V 0 bases and J 4 bases; bases outside gene matches: 4. The CDR3 sequence is 15 residues long. CDR3 in amino acids: CASSQEGQGGTEAFF. DNA of the CDR3: TGTGCCAGCAGCCAAGAAGGACAGGGCGGCACTGAAGCTTTCTTT.

In DNA form, the CDR3 reads TGTGCCAGTAGTATAGGAGGGGCAGAACGGGCCAACGTCCTGACTTTC. The encoded protein is CASSIGGAERANVLTF. The chain couples TRBV19 to TRBJ2-6, with D possibly called TRBD1 or TRBD2 (5 bases each). The CDR3 sequence is 16 residues long. V was shortened by 1 base and J by 5 bases, with 12 bases between the two germline ends. The germline V gene has CDR1 LNHDA and CDR2 SQIVND (reference sequence).